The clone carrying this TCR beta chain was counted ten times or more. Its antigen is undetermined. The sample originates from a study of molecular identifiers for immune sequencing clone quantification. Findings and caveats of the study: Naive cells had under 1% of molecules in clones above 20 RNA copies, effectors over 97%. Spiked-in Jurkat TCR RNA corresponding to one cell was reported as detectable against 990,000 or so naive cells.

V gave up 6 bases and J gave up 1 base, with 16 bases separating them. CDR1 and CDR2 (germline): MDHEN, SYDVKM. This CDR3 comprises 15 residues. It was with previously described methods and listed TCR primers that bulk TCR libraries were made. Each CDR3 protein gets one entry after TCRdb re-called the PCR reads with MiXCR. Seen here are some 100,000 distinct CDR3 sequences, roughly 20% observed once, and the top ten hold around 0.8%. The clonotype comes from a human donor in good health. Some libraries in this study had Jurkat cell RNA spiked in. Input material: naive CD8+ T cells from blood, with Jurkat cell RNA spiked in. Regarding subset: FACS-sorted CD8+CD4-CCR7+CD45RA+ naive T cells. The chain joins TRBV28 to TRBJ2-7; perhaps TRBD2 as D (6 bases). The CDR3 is CASSPTGTVSYEQYF. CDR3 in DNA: TGTGCCAGCAGCCCTACCGGGACTGTATCCTACGAGCAGTACTTC. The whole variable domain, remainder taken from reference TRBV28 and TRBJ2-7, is DVKVTQSSRYLVKRTGEKVFLECVQDMDHENMFWYRQDPGLGLRLIYFSYDVKMKEKGDIPEGYSVSREKKERFSLILESASTNQTSMYLCASSPTGTVSYEQYFGPGTRLTVT.